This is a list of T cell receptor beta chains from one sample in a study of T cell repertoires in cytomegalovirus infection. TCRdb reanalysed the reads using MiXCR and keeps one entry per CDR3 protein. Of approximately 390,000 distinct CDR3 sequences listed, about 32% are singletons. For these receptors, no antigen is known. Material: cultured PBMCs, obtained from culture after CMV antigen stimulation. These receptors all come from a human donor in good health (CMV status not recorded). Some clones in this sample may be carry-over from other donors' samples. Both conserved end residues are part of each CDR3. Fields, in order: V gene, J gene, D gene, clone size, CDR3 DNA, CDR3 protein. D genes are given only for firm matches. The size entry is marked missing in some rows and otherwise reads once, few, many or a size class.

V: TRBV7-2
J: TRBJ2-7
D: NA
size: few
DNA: TGTGCCAGCAGCTACCCGGGACGAGGGTTCTCCTACGAGCAGTACTTC
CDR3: CASSYPGRGFSYEQYF

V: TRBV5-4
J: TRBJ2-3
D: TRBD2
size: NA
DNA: TGTGCCAGCAGCTTACTGGTAACGGGAGGGTCGGGGGATACGCAGTATTTT
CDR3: CASSLLVTGGSGDTQYF

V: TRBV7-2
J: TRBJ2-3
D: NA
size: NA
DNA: TGTGCCAGCACCCCCCCGGCGGGGACAGATACGCAGTATTTT
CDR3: CASTPPAGTDTQYF

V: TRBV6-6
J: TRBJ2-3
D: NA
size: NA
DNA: TGTGCCAGCAGACCAACAGGGGAGGGGGCGGTGGATACGCAGTATTTT
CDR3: CASRPTGEGAVDTQYF

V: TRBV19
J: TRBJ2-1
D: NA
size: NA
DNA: TGTGCCAGTAGTATAAACGCGGGCGTCAGGAAGGAGCAGTTCTTC
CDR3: CASSINAGVRKEQFF

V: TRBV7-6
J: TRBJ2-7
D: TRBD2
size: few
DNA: TGTGCCAGCAGCTTAGACCAGCGGGAGGGTTCCTACGAGCAGTACTTC
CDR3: CASSLDQREGSYEQYF

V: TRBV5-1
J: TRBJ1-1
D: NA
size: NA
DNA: TGCGCCAGCAGCTCGGGATACGAAGCTTTCTTT
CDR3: CASSSGYEAFF

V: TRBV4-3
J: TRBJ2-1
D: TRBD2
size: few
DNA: TGCGCCAGCAGACCCCAACTAGCGGGAACCTACAATGAGCAGTTCTTC
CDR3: CASRPQLAGTYNEQFF

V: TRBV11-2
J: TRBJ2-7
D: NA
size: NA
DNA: TGTGCCAGCAGCTGGGACGCCTACGAGCAGTACTTC
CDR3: CASSWDAYEQYF

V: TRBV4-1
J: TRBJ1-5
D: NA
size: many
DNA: TGCGCCAGCAGCCAAGATCCCGGCAATAGCAATCAGCCCCAGCATTTT
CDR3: CASSQDPGNSNQPQHF

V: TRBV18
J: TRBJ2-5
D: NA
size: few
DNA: TGTGCCAGCTCACCCCGTGAAGGGAGGAGGTACCAAGAGACCCAGTACTTC
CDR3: CASSPREGRRYQETQYF

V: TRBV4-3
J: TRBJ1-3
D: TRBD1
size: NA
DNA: TGCGCCAGCAGCCCCGGGACAGGGGAAAACACCATATATTTT
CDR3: CASSPGTGENTIYF

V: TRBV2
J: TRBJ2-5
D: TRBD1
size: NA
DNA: TGTGCCAGCAGAAGGGACAGGGGCTTGGAGACCCAGTACTTC
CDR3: CASRRDRGLETQYF

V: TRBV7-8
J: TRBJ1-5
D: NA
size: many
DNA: TGTGCCAGCAGCTCTGAGACAGTTTTGCCAAATCAGCCCCAGCATTTT
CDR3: CASSSETVLPNQPQHF

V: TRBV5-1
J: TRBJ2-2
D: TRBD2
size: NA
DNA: TGCGCCAGCAGCCCGGGGAGGGACCGGGCTGGGGAGCTGTTTTTT
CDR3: CASSPGRDRAGELFF

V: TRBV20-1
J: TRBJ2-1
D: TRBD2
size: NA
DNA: TGCAGTGACAGACCCAGCGGGAAAGGTGAGCAGTTCTTC
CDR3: CSDRPSGKGEQFF

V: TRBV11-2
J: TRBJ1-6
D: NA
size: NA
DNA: TGTGCCAGCAGCATATTGGACTTGGGGACCCTCCACTTT
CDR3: CASSILDLGTLHF

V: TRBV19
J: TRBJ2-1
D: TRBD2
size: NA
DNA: TGTGCCAGTACCCGGGACTACTACAATGAGCAGTTCTTC
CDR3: CASTRDYYNEQFF

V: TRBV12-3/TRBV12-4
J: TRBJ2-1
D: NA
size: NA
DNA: TGTGCCAGCAGTCACCCACCAAGCTCCTACAATGAGCAGTTCTTC
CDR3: CASSHPPSSYNEQFF

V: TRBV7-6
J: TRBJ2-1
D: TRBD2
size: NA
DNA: TGTGCCAGCAGCTTGGGGGCTAGCGGGAGCCATGAGCAGTTCTTC
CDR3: CASSLGASGSHEQFF

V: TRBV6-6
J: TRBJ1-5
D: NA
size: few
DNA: TGTGCCAGCAGTTTACAGGAAATGTCGCAGCCCCAGCATTTT
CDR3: CASSLQEMSQPQHF

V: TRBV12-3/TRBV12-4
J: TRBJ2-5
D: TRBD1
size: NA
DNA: TGTGCCAGCAGGCCTACGACAGGGCAGACCCAGTACTTC
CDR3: CASRPTTGQTQYF

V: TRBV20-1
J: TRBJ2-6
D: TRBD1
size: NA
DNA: TGCAGTGCTCTGGGACAGGGGGTTGCCGGGGCCAACGTCCTGACTTTC
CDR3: CSALGQGVAGANVLTF

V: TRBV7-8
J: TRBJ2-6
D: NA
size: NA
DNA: TGTGCCAGCAGCTTAGTACTGGGAATTGGGGCCAACGTCCTGACTTTC
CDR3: CASSLVLGIGANVLTF

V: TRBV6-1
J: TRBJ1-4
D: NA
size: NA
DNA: TGTGCCAGCCTATCAGGGTTTATAAGTGAAAAACTGTTTTTT
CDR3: CASLSGFISEKLFF

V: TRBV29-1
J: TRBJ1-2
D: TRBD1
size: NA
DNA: TGCAGCGTATCGGGACAGGGGCATGGCTACACCTTC
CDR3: CSVSGQGHGYTF

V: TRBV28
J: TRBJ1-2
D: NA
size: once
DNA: TGTGCCAGCAGTGGGGGTTTGCGGTCCTATCATGGCTACAGCTTC
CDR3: CASSGGLRSYHGYSF

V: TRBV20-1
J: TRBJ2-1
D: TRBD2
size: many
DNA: TGCAGTGTATATGGGACTAGCGTTAGCTCCTACAATGAGCAGTTCTTC
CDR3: CSVYGTSVSSYNEQFF

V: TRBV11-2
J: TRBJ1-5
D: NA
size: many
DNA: TGTGCCAGCAGCTTAGATTTTAGCAATCAGCCCCAGCATTTT
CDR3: CASSLDFSNQPQHF

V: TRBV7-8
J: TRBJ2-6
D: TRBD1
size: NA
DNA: TGTGCCAGCAGCCACCGGGACAGACGCTCTGGGGCCAACGTCCTGACTTTC
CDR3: CASSHRDRRSGANVLTF

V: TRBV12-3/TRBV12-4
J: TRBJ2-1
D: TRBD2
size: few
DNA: TGTGCCACCATAACTAGCGGGGACTACAATGAGCAGTTCTTC
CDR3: CATITSGDYNEQFF

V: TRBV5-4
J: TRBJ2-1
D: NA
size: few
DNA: TGTGCCAGCAGCTTGCCGGGAGTGGACAATGAGCAGTTCTTC
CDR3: CASSLPGVDNEQFF

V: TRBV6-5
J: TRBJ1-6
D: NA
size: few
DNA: TGTGCCAGCAGTTACTCGAACCAAAAGGGTTATAATTCACCCCTCCACTTT
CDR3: CASSYSNQKGYNSPLHF

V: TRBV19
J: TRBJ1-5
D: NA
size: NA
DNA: TGTGCCAGTAGTATGGTCAGGGCTAGCAATCAGCCCCAGCATTTT
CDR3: CASSMVRASNQPQHF

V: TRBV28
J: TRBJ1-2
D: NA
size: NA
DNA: TGTGCCAGCACCCCAATCGGTCGCAACTATGGCTACACCTTC
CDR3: CASTPIGRNYGYTF

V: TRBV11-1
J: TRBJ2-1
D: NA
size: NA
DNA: TGTGCCAGCAGCTTAGGGTGGAACATTTACAATGAGCAGTTCTTC
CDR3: CASSLGWNIYNEQFF

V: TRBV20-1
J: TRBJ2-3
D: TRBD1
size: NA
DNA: TGCAGTGCGCCCGGGACAGGGAACTTAGATACGCAGTATTTT
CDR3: CSAPGTGNLDTQYF

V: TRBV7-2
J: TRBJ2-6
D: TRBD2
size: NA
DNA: TGTGCCAGCAGCTTAGCGCTAGCGGGAGGACCTGGGGCCAACGTCCTGACTTTC
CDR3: CASSLALAGGPGANVLTF

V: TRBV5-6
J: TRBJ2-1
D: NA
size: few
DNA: TGTGCCAGCAGCTTGGGGCGAAGATGGGCAAATGAGCAGTTCTTC
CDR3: CASSLGRRWANEQFF

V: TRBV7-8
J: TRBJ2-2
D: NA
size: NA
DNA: TGTGCCAGCAGCTTCAGAGGACTGTACTCGGGCACCGGGGAGCTGTTTTTT
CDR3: CASSFRGLYSGTGELFF

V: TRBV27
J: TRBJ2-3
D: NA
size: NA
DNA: TGTGCCACCCGTACCGCCAGGGGCGCGGGACTAACGAACACCCGAGGGGGGGATACGCAGTATTTT
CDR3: CATRTARGAGLTNTRGGDTQYF

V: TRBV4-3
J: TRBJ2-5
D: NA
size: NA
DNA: TGCGCCAGCAGCCATGCAAATGACCGAAGAGAGACCCAGTACTTC
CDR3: CASSHANDRRETQYF

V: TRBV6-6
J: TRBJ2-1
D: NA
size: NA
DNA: TGTGCCAGCAGTTACTCGGGGTCTAGCGGAGGGGGAGGCAATGAGCAGTTCTTC
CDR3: CASSYSGSSGGGGNEQFF

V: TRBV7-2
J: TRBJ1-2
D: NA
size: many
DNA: TGTGCCAGCAGCCATGTTGGAGGCCAGGGGTACTATGGCTACACCTTC
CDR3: CASSHVGGQGYYGYTF

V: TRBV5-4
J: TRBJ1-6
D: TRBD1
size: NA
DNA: TGTGCCAGCAGCTTGCGGCAGGGGGCCAATTCACCCCTCCACTTT
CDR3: CASSLRQGANSPLHF

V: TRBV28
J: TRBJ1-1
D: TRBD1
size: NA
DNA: TGTGCCAGCAGTTTAGGACAGGAGGGTGAAGCTTTCTTT
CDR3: CASSLGQEGEAFF

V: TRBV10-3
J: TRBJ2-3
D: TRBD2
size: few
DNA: TGTGCCACCGGACTAGCGGACGATACGCAGTATTTT
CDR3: CATGLADDTQYF

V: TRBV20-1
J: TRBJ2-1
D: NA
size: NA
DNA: TGCAGTGCTCAAAATGAGCAGTTCTTC
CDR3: CSAQNEQFF

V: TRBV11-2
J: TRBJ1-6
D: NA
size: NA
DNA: TGTGCCAGCAGCATGGGCCCCCCGGGCTCCTATAATTCACCCCTCCGCTTT
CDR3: CASSMGPPGSYNSPLRF

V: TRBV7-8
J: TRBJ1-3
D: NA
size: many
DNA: TGTGCCAGCAGCTTAACCAACGTACCAGACACCATATATTTT
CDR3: CASSLTNVPDTIYF

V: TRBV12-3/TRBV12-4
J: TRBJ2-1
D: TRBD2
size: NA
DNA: TGTGCCAGCACCCGGTTAGCGGGATATTTTAATGAGCAGTTCTTC
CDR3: CASTRLAGYFNEQFF

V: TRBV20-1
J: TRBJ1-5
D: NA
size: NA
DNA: TGCAGTGCTAGACAGTATAGCAATCAGCCCCAGCATTTT
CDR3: CSARQYSNQPQHF

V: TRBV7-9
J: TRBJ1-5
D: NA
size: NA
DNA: TGTGCCAGCAGCCCTCCGGATCAGCCCCAGCATTTT
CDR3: CASSPPDQPQHF

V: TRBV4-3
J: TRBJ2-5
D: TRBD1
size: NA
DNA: TGCGCCAGCAGCCGATCCGGGACAGCGTACCCGATTCAAGAGACCCAGTACTTC
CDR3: CASSRSGTAYPIQETQYF

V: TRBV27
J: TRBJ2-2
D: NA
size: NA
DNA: TGTGCCAGCAGTTTTAAGGTCATCGGGGAGCTGTTTTTT
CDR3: CASSFKVIGELFF

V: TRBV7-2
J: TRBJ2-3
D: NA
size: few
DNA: TGTGCCAGCAGCCGCGCCTCCTTCGGCACAGATACGCAGTATTTT
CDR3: CASSRASFGTDTQYF

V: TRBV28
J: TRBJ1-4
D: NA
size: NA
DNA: TGTGCCAGCAGTTCGATAAGGAACCGGGAACTTAATGAAAAACTGTTTTTT
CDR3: CASSSIRNRELNEKLFF